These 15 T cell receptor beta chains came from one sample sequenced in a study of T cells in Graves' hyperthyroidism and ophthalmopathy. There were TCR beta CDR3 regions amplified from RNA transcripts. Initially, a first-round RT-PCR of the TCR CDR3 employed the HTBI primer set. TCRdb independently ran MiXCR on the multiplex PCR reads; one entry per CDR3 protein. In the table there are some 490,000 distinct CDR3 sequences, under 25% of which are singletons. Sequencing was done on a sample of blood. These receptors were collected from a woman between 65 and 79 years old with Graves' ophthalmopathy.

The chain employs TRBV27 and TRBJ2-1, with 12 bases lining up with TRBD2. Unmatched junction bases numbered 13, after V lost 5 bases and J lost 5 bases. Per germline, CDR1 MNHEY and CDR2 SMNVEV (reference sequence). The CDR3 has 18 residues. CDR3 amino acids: CASSVAFLAGGLDNEQFF. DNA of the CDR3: TGTGCCAGCAGTGTCGCCTTCCTAGCGGGAGGGCTCGACAATGAGCAGTTCTTC.

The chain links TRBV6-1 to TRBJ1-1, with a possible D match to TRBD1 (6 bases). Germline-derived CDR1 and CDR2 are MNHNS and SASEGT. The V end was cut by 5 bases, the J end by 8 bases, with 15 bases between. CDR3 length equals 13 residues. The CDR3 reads CASSLSAGAEAFF. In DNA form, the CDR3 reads TGTGCCAGCAGTTTATCGGCGGGGGCCGAAGCTTTCTTT.

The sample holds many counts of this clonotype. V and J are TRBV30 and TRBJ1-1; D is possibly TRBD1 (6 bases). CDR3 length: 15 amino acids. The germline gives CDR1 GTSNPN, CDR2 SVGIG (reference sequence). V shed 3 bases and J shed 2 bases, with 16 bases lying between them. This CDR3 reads CAWSIINRVNTEAFF. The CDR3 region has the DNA TGTGCCTGGAGCATTATAAACAGGGTTAACACTGAAGCTTTCTTT.

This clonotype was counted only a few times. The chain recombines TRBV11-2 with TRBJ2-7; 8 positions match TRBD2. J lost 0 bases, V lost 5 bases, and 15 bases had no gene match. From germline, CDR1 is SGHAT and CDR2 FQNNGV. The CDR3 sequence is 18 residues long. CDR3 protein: CASSPGGFRGRISYEQYF. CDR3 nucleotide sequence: TGTGCCAGCAGCCCGGGGGGGTTTCGCGGGAGGATCTCCTACGAGCAGTACTTC.

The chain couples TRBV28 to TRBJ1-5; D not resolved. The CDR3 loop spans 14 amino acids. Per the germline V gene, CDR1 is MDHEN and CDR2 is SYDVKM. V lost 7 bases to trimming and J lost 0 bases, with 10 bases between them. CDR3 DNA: TGTGCCAGCACAAGAAAGCCTAGCAATCAGCCCCAGCATTTT. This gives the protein CASTRKPSNQPQHF.

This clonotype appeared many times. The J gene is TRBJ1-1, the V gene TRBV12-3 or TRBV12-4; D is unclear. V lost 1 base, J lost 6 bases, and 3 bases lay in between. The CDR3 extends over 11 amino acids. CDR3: CASSLGSEAFF. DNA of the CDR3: TGTGCCAGCAGTTTAGGATCTGAAGCTTTCTTT.

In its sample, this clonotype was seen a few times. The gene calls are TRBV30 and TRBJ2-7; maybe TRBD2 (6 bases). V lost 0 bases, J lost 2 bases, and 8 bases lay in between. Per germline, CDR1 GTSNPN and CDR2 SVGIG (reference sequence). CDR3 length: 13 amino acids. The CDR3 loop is CAWSVRTTYEQYF. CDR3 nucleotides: TGTGCCTGGAGTGTAAGGACTACCTACGAGCAGTACTTC.

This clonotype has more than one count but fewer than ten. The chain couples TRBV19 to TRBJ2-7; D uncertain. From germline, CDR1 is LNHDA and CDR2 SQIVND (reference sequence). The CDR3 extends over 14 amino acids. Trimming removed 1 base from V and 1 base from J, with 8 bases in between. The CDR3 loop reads CASSIGYLSYEQYF. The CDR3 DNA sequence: TGTGCCAGTAGTATAGGCTACCTATCCTACGAGCAGTACTTC.

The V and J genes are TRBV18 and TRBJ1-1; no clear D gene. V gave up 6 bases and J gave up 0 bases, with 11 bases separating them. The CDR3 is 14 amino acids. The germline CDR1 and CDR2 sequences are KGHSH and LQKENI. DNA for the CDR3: TGTGCCAGCTCCCCCCGGGAGATGAACACTGAAGCTTTCTTT. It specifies CASSPREMNTEAFF.

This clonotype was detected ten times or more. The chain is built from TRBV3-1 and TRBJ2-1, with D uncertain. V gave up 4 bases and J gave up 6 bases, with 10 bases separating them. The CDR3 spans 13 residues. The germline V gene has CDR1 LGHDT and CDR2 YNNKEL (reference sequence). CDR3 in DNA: TGTGCCAGCAGCCGGTCCATGTCCAATGAGCAGTTCTTC. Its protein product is CASSRSMSNEQFF.

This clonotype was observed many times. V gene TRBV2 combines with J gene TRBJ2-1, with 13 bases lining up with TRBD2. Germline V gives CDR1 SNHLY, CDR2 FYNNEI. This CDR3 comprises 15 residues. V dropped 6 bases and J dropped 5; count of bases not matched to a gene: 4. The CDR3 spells CASRWGTSGNNEQFF. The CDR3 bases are TGTGCCAGCAGATGGGGGACTAGCGGGAACAATGAGCAGTTCTTC.

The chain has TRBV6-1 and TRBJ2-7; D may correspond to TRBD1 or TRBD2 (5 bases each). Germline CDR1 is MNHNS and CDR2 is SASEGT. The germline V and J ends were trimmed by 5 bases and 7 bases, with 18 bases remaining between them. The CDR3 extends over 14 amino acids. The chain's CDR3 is CASSPGTNRREQYF. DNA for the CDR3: TGTGCCAGCAGTCCCGGGACCAACAGGCGGGAGCAGTACTTC.

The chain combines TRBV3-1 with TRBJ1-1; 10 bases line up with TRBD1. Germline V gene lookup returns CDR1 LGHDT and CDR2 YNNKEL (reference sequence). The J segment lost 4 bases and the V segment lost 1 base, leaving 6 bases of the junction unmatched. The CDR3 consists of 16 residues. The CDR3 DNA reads TGTGCCAGCAGCCAAGGCGGAGGGACAGGGGCCACTGAAGCTTTCTTT. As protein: CASSQGGGTGATEAFF. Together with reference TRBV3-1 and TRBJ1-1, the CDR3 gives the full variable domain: DTAVSQTPKYLVTQMGNDKSIKCEQNLGHDTMYWYKQDSKKFLKIMFSYNNKELIINETVPNRFSPKSPDKAHLNLHINSLELGDSAVYFCASSQGGGTGATEAFFGQGTRLTVV.

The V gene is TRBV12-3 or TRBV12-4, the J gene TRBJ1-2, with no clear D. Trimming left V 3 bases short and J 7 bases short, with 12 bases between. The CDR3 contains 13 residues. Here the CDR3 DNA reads TGTGCCAGCAGTTTCAAACCCTTCGGTGGCTACACCTTC. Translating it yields CASSFKPFGGYTF.

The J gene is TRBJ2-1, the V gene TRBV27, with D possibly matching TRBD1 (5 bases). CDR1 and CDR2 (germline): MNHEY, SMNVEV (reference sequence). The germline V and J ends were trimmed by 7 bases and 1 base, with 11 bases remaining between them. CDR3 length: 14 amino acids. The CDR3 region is CASKGALSYNEQFF. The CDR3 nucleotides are TGTGCCAGCAAAGGGGCCCTGTCCTACAATGAGCAGTTCTTC.